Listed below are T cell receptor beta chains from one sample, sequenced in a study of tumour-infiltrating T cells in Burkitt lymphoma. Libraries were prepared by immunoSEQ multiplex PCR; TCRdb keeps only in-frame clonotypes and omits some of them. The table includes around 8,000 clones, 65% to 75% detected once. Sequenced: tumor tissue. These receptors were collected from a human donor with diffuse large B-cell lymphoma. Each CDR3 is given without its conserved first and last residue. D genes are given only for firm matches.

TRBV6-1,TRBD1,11,ASRDTGAGGYT
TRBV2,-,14,ASSLLRKGENTEAF
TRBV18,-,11,ASSPSGSYEQY
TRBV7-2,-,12,ASSPINHGQPFH
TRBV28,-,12,ASTPRQFGYGYT
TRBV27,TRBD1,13,ASSFGTGGLQPQH
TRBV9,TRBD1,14,ASSVALGDRPDTQY
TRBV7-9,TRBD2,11,ASTFLAGYEQY
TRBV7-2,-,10,ASSLAGYEAF
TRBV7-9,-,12,ASSLESTNYGYT
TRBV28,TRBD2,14,ASSPFLAGNTDTQY
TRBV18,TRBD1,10,ASSPDREEQY
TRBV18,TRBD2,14,ASSPGLAGGQDTQY
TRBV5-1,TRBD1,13,ASRKGGLSSGEQY
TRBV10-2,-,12,ASSAQQGVTEAF
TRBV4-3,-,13,ASSQELGDLRGYT